This entry lists 32 T cell receptor beta chains sequenced from one sample in a study of blood T cells in healthy people across ages (dated by TCRdb to the mid-2010s). Library preparation employed 5' RACE. The reads were generated on an Illumina HiSeq 2500. A second PCR of roughly 6 to 11 cycles was run with a J-beta primer mix and a sample-barcoded 5' primer. In TCRdb, the public reads were trimmed at Q25 with fastp and aligned with MiXCR, with productive beta chains retained. CDR3 protein duplicates are merged, each entry listing the most common genes and DNA. The sample records around 870,000 distinct CDR3 sequences, about 30% of which are singletons. The ten largest clones capture around 16% of the sample. The sample comprised blood. The source of these receptors is an elderly woman in good health.

As for this clonotype: A much bigger clone sits one base away, suggesting this may be a read error. This chain's CDR3 is CASSQDYNEQFF. The CDR3, as DNA: TGTGCCAGCAGCCAGGATTACAATGAGCAGTTCTTC. The chain uses TRBV14 and TRBJ2-1; no clear D gene. Germline lookup yields CDR1 SGHDN and CDR2 FVKESK. The CDR3 contains 12 residues. Trimming stripped 3 bases from V and 4 bases from J, with 4 bases between.

This clonotype has at least ten counts. The chain carries TRBV6-2 or TRBV6-3 and TRBJ2-7; tentative D call: TRBD1 (5 bases). V was pared by 2 bases and J by 3 bases, with 14 bases between. CDR3 size: 15 residues. Per germline, CDR1 MNHEY and CDR2 SVGEGT. The CDR3 coding sequence is TGTGCCAGCAGTTACCGCAGGACAACAATCTACGAGCAGTACTTC. This gives the protein CASSYRRTTIYEQYF.

This clonotype was detected only a few times. The J gene is TRBJ1-2, the V gene TRBV6-2 or TRBV6-3; D uncertain. The CDR3 runs to 13 residues. The ends were cut back, 7 bases at V and 8 bases at J, with 17 bases in the middle. The germline CDR1 and CDR2 sequences are MNHEY and SVGEGT. The CDR3 is CASKIRPSVGYTF. The CDR3 region has the DNA TGTGCCAGCAAAATCCGGCCCTCGGTGGGCTACACCTTC.

Notes on this clonotype: A read error may explain this, as a much larger clone is one base away. The V gene is TRBV20-1, the J gene TRBJ1-2, with 7 bases that match TRBD1. The length of the CDR3 is 11 residues. Per the germline V gene, CDR1 is DFQATT and CDR2 is SNEGSKA (reference sequence). The CDR3 nucleotides are TGCAGTGCGCCCACAGGGGTTGGCCACACCTTC. It translates to CSAPTGVGHTF.

This clonotype was observed many times. The chain has TRBV4-2 and TRBJ2-3, with 7 bases matching TRBD2. V lost 1 base to trimming and J lost 1 base; unmatched junction nucleotides: 2. From germline, CDR1 is LGHNA and CDR2 YNFKEQ. The CDR3 is 15 residues long. The CDR3 DNA follows: TGTGCCAGCAGCCAAGTCACTAGCGGCACAGATACGCAGTATTTT. It codes for CASSQVTSGTDTQYF.

The chain recombines TRBV3-1 with TRBJ2-7; TRBD2 is a possible D gene (6 bases). The CDR3 has 14 residues. Per germline, CDR1 LGHDT and CDR2 YNNKEL (reference sequence). V dropped 3 bases and J dropped 4 bases, with 13 bases sitting between them. CDR3 sequence (DNA): TGTGCCAGCAGCCATTCCAGCGGGTCTTACGAGCAGTACTTC. It yields the protein CASSHSSGSYEQYF.

This clonotype was detected a few times. The chain couples TRBV28 to TRBJ1-2; 8 positions agree with TRBD1. The CDR3 runs 16 residues. J gave up 1 base and V 3 bases, and 7 bases lay outside the gene matches. Germline-derived CDR1 and CDR2 are MDHEN and SYDVKM. CDR3 protein: CASSLLRGPINYGYTF. Written as DNA, the CDR3 is TGTGCCAGCAGTTTGCTCAGGGGGCCTATTAACTATGGCTACACCTTC.

The gene calls are TRBV20-1 and TRBJ2-3; 8 bases map to TRBD1. J lost 2 bases, V lost 5 bases, and 12 bases had no gene match. CDR1 is DFQATT, CDR2 SNEGSKA, per germline (reference sequence). The CDR3 has 16 amino acids. The DNA of the CDR3 is TGCAGTGCTCCTGACAGGGGATGGGGCTACACAGATACGCAGTATTTT. Translating it yields CSAPDRGWGYTDTQYF.

This clonotype was observed at least ten times. The chain uses TRBV7-6 and TRBJ2-3; the D is unclear. The CDR3 consists of 12 residues. The V and J ends lost 11 bases and 3 bases respectively, with 12 bases between them. Germline V gene data show CDR1 as SGHVS and CDR2 as FNYEAQ. CDR3: CALKALTDTQYF. CDR3 nucleotide sequence: TGTGCCCTAAAGGCCCTTACAGATACGCAGTATTTT.

The chain is built from TRBV12-3 or TRBV12-4 and TRBJ2-7; 8 nucleotides match TRBD2. This CDR3 has 15 residues. The J segment lost 9 bases and the V segment lost 6 bases, leaving 16 bases of the junction unmatched. The CDR3 region has the DNA TGTGCCAGCAGCCCCTTGGGACTAGTCAGCGATGGGCAGTACTTC. Amino acid sequence: CASSPLGLVSDGQYF.

This clonotype was seen a handful of times. The gene calls are TRBV11-2 and TRBJ2-7; D may match TRBD1 or TRBD2 (5 bases each). Per the germline V gene, CDR1 is SGHAT and CDR2 is FQNNGV. The CDR3 has 14 amino acids. Trimming left V 5 bases short and J 6 bases short, with 17 bases between. CDR3 nucleotide sequence: TGTGCCAGCAGCGCCGGGACCACCTACGGCGAGCAGTACTTC. The encoded protein is CASSAGTTYGEQYF.

This clonotype was seen repeatedly, ten times or more. CDR3 nucleotides: TGTGCCAGCAGCTTAGCGCGCACTCAACAGGAGACCCAGTACTTC. Amino acids: CASSLARTQQETQYF. V usage is TRBV7-2 and J usage is TRBJ2-5; no definite D call. There are 15 residues in the CDR3. Germline CDR1 SGHTA, CDR2 FQGNSA. V was shortened by 0 bases and J by 5 bases, with 13 bases between the two germline ends.

This clonotype was seen ten or more times. This rearrangement joins TRBV11-2 to TRBJ2-5, with D tentatively TRBD1 or TRBD2 (6 bases each). The CDR3 is 16 amino acids. CDR1 SGHAT and CDR2 FQNNGV come from the germline V gene. V lost 0 bases, J lost 1 base, and 12 bases lay in between. CDR3 loop: CASSLETRGFQETQYF. CDR3 coding DNA: TGTGCCAGCAGCTTAGAGACTAGGGGGTTCCAAGAGACCCAGTACTTC.

The chain employs TRBV7-2 and TRBJ2-7; tentatively, D is TRBD1 (5 bases). The V and J ends lost 1 base and 0 bases respectively, with 10 bases between them. Per the germline V gene, CDR1 is SGHTA and CDR2 is FQGNSA. The CDR3 length is 15 residues. The CDR3 DNA follows: TGTGCCAGCAGCTTAGGACAGTATTTCTCCTACGAGCAGTACTTC. It encodes CASSLGQYFSYEQYF. Complete variable domain (other parts from reference TRBV7-2 and TRBJ2-7): GAGVSQSPSNKVTEKGKDVELRCDPISGHTALYWYRQSLGQGLEFLIYFQGNSAPDKSGLPSDRFSAERTGGSVSTLTIQRTQQEDSAVYLCASSLGQYFSYEQYFGPGTRLTVT.

This clonotype has ten or more counts. The V and J genes are TRBV6-6 and TRBJ2-7, with TRBD1 as a possible D gene (6 bases). V lost 6 bases and J 0 bases, leaving 12 bases between the germline ends. CDR3 length: 14 amino acids. In germline, CDR1 is MNHNY, CDR2 SVGAGI (reference sequence). CDR3 sequence reads: CASREGQHSYEQYF. CDR3 coding DNA: TGTGCCAGCAGAGAAGGACAGCACTCCTACGAGCAGTACTTC.

This clonotype was detected only a few times. This chain links TRBV20-1 with TRBJ1-1, with D unresolved. The V and J ends lost 6 bases and 3 bases respectively, with 17 bases between them. The germline CDR1 and CDR2 sequences are DFQATT and SNEGSKA (reference sequence). The CDR3 totals 14 residues. The CDR3 loop is CSAGRSGEYTEAFF. CDR3 DNA: TGCAGTGCCGGCAGGTCGGGAGAGTACACTGAAGCTTTCTTT.

This clonotype showed up many times. This chain links TRBV28 with TRBJ2-1; 8 nucleotides agree with TRBD2. Germline V lookup: CDR1 MDHEN, CDR2 SYDVKM. With 1 base clipped from V and 3 bases from J, the junction kept 5 bases outside the gene matches. The CDR3 has 16 amino acids. This CDR3 is CASSLLSGGNYNEQFF. The CDR3 nucleotides are TGTGCCAGCAGTTTATTAAGCGGGGGAAACTACAATGAGCAGTTCTTC.

This clonotype was seen many times. The chain uses TRBV7-2 and TRBJ2-7, with 7 bases lining up with TRBD1. With 5 bases clipped from V and 3 bases from J, the junction kept 4 bases outside the gene matches. The CDR3 is 13 amino acids. Germline V gene sequence: CDR1 SGHTA, CDR2 FQGNSA. CDR3 in DNA: TGTGCCAGCAGCCGGACAGGAATCTACGAGCAGTACTTC. It specifies CASSRTGIYEQYF. Filled out from reference TRBV7-2 and TRBJ2-7, the complete variable domain reads GAGVSQSPSNKVTEKGKDVELRCDPISGHTALYWYRQSLGQGLEFLIYFQGNSAPDKSGLPSDRFSAERTGGSVSTLTIQRTQQEDSAVYLCASSRTGIYEQYFGPGTRLTVT.

The CDR3 protein is CASNSLGTQYF. The CDR3 bases are TGTGCCAGCAATTCACTGGGGACCCAGTACTTC. This chain uses TRBV11-2 with TRBJ2-5, with D unclear. V lost 7 bases to trimming and J lost 7 bases, with 10 bases between them. This CDR3 comprises 11 residues. Germline loops: CDR1 SGHAT, CDR2 FQNNGV. Using reference TRBV11-2 and TRBJ2-5 for the parts outside the CDR3, the full variable domain is EAGVAQSPRYKIIEKRQSVAFWCNPISGHATLYWYQQILGQGPKLLIQFQNNGVVDDSQLPKDRFSAERLKGVDSTLKIQPAKLEDSAVYLCASNSLGTQYFGPGTRLLVL.

This clonotype was counted ten times or more. The rearrangement uses TRBV15 and TRBJ2-5; D is possibly TRBD1 or TRBD2 (5 bases each). From germline, CDR1 is LNHNV and CDR2 YYDKDF (reference sequence). V was trimmed by 3 bases and J by 4 bases, leaving 12 bases between them. The CDR3 length is 14 residues. CDR3 sequence (DNA): TGTGCCACCAGCAGTGTGGGGACGAGAGAGACCCAGTACTTC. Translation gives CATSSVGTRETQYF.

This clonotype occurred many times. This chain joins TRBV6-2 or TRBV6-3 and TRBJ1-5, with a tentative D call TRBD1 (6 bases). CDR1 is MNHEY, CDR2 SVGEGT, per germline. The CDR3 consists of 13 residues. V was shortened by 6 bases and J by 6 bases, with 12 bases between the two germline ends. The CDR3 DNA reads as TGTGCCAGCAGAATTACAGGGTTTCAGCCCCAGCATTTT. As protein: CASRITGFQPQHF.

The chain couples TRBV20-1 to TRBJ1-1; a weak D match, TRBD1 (6 bases). V was shortened by 5 bases and J by 1 base, with 11 bases between the two germline ends. CDR1 and CDR2 (germline): DFQATT, SNEGSKA (reference sequence). The CDR3 runs to 13 residues. CDR3: CSAVGGANTEAFF. In DNA, the CDR3 is TGCAGTGCTGTGGGGGGGGCGAACACTGAAGCTTTCTTT.

In the case of this clonotype: One end of the junction varies from germline; a read error may be responsible. This chain connects TRBV4-3 to TRBJ2-3; D may be TRBD2 (6 bases). The CDR3 extends over 14 amino acids. CDR1 LGHNA and CDR2 YSLEER come from the germline V gene. CDR3 loop: CASGQDWGADTQYF. The DNA of the CDR3 is TGCGCCAGCGGCCAAGACTGGGGGGCAGATACGCAGTATTTT.

The genes are TRBV7-2 and TRBJ1-1; D not resolved. Germline values: CDR1 SGHTA, CDR2 FQGNSA. The CDR3 has 13 residues. The V end was cut by 7 bases, the J end by 1 base, with 10 bases between. CDR3 in DNA: TGTGCCAGCAACCCCCTCCGGAACACTGAAGCTTTCTTT. As protein: CASNPLRNTEAFF.

V is TRBV5-1 and J is TRBJ2-7; D is unclear. The DNA end is more similar to TRBJ2-5, so the J call may be wrong. The CDR3 is 11 residues long. Germline CDR1 and CDR2: SGHRS and YFSETQ. CDR3 DNA sequence: TGCGCCAGCAGCTTCGACCGGACCCAGTACTTC. Protein sequence: CASSFDRTQYF.

As concerns this clonotype: Lacking the conserved final phenylalanine or tryptophan, this CDR3 likely reflects a read error. The genes are TRBV6-1 and TRBJ2-1, with 9 bases identical to TRBD2. CDR3 length: 19 amino acids. J lost 7 bases, V lost 5 bases, and 21 bases had no gene match. Per germline, CDR1 MNHNS and CDR2 SASEGT. CDR3 nucleotide sequence: TGTGCCAGCAGTCCCCCCCAGGGGACTCCTAGCGGGGAAACTAATGAGCAGTTCTCC. Amino acid sequence: CASSPPQGTPSGETNEQFS.

This clonotype was seen many times. The chain employs TRBV7-6 and TRBJ2-7; unclear D gene. The CDR3 is 15 amino acids. CDR1 and CDR2 (germline): SGHVS, FNYEAQ. Trimming shortened V by 0 bases and J by 5 bases, and 14 bases separated the two germline ends. CDR3 DNA sequence: TGTGCCAGCAGCTTAGCGGCAGTAAAGGGCGACGAGCAGTACTTC. This sequence encodes CASSLAAVKGDEQYF.

V and J are TRBV6-5 and TRBJ2-3, with D possibly TRBD2 on 5 matching bases. The CDR3 is 15 residues long. The germline V gene encodes CDR1 MNHEY and CDR2 SVGAGI. The V gene lost 6 bases and the J gene lost 3 bases, with 16 bases spanning the gap. CDR3 coding DNA: TGTGCCAGCAGCCCATGGGAGAGTAGTACAGATACGCAGTATTTT. The encoded protein is CASSPWESSTDTQYF.

This clonotype has ten or more counts. This rearrangement joins TRBV5-1 to TRBJ2-1, with 11 bases matching TRBD1. The junction had 5 bases not matched to a gene; V was cut back by 2 bases and J by 7 bases. The CDR3 sequence is 15 residues long. Germline V gives CDR1 SGHRS, CDR2 YFSETQ. CDR3 DNA sequence: TGCGCCAGCAGCTTATCGGGACAGGGGGTAAATGAGCAGTTCTTC. It is translated as CASSLSGQGVNEQFF.

The gene calls are TRBV5-1 and TRBJ2-1, with 10 bases that match TRBD2. The CDR3 length is 17 residues. After removal of 6 bases from V and 1 base from J, the junction contained 10 bases not matched to a gene. From germline, CDR1 is SGHRS and CDR2 YFSETQ. The CDR3 nucleotides read TGCGCCAGCACCCGCAGGGTAGCGGGGGGTTCCTACAATGAGCAGTTCTTC. Its protein is CASTRRVAGGSYNEQFF. Full variable domain (outside the CDR3, taken from reference TRBV5-1 and TRBJ2-1): KAGVTQTPRYLIKTRGQQVTLSCSPISGHRSVSWYQQTPGQGLQFLFEYFSETQRNKGNFPGRFSGRQFSNSRSEMNVSTLELGDSALYLCASTRRVAGGSYNEQFFGPGTRLTVL.

This clonotype was counted between two and nine times. This chain connects TRBV4-1 to TRBJ1-1; no reliable D call. Germline V CDR1 and CDR2: MGHRA, YSYEKL. Trimming removed 4 bases from V and 0 bases from J, with 15 bases in between. The CDR3 covers 16 residues. Written as DNA, the CDR3 is TGCGCCAGCAGCCTTCCGGTCGCGCAGCTGAACACTGAAGCTTTCTTT. Translated: CASSLPVAQLNTEAFF.

The sample holds a few counts of this clonotype. This rearrangement joins TRBV7-2 to TRBJ2-2, with D perhaps TRBD2 (7 bases). Germline V CDR1 and CDR2: SGHTA, FQGNSA. Trimming shortened V by 1 base and J by 4 bases, and 13 bases separated the two germline ends. CDR3 size: 16 residues. DNA for the CDR3: TGTGCCAGCAGCTTAGTTGCGGGGGCCAGCACCGGGGAGCTGTTTTTT. Its protein product is CASSLVAGASTGELFF.